Included here is one TCR beta chain sequence, with context. Its antigen is not identified. The data derive from a study of CD8 T cells in ankylosing spondylitis. TCRdb itself ran the 5' RACE reads through MiXCR, one entry per CDR3 protein. The table has 750,000 to 850,000 distinct CDR3 sequences, 12% seen once. Study results and limitations: It appeared that ankylosing spondylitis blood was characterized by a TCR beta motif of eight highly homologous variants.

The sequence came from a male donor with ankylosing spondylitis. Sequencing was done on a sample of blood, either unsorted or a sorted T cell fraction (not recorded which).

The CDR3 spells CASSVTGLLAKNIQYF. Here the CDR3 DNA reads TGTGCCAGCAGTGTAACAGGTTTGCTAGCCAAAAACATTCAGTACTTC. The J gene is TRBJ2-4, the V gene TRBV27; tentatively, D is TRBD1 (5 bases). V was shortened by 5 bases and J by 0 bases, with 14 bases between the two germline ends. Germline assignment: CDR1 MNHEY and CDR2 SMNVEV (reference sequence). The CDR3 extends over 16 amino acids.